This T cell receptor (beta chain) derives from a study of T cells in Graves' hyperthyroidism and ophthalmopathy. Study-wide findings and caveats: Ophthalmopathy onset followed model prediction by a median about 6.5 months.

In this sample, this clonotype turned up many times. As yet, its antigen is unknown. The CDR3 length is 14 residues. The V end lost 2 bases, the J end lost 2 bases, and 10 bases lay between the germline ends. The germline gives CDR1 MNHNY, CDR2 SVGAGI (reference sequence). Template material for amplifying TCR beta CDR3 regions consisted of RNA transcripts. First-round RT-PCR with HTBI primers amplified the TCR CDR3 region. TCRdb re-derived calls from the multiplex PCR reads in MiXCR, one entry per CDR3 protein. Of more than 300,000 distinct CDR3 sequences in the sample, roughly 14% were seen once. It was 8 to 10 ml of fresh peripheral blood that supplied the PBMCs.

This clonotype was sampled from a woman aged 60-75 years with Graves' hyperthyroidism. The sample taken for sequencing was blood. V usage is TRBV6-6 and J usage is TRBJ2-7; D uncertain. The CDR3, as DNA: TGTGCCAGCAGTTACGGGATTGATCCCTACGAGCAGTACTTC. Its translation: CASSYGIDPYEQYF.